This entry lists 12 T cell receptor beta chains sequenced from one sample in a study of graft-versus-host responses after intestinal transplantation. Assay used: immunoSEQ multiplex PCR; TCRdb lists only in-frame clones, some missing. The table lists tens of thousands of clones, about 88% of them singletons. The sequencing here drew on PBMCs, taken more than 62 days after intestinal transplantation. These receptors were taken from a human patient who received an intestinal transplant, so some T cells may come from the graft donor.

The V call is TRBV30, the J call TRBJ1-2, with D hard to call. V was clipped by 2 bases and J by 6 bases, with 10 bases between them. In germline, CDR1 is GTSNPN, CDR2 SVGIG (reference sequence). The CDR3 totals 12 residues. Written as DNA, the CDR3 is TGTGCCTGGAGTAGCAGCTACGATGGCTACACCTTC. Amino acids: CAWSSSYDGYTF.

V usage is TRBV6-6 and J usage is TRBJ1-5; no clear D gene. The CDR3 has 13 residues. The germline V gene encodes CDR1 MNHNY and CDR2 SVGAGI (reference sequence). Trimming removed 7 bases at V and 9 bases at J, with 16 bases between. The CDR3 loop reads CASNNELLGPQHF. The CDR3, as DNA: TGTGCCAGCAACAACGAACTTTTAGGGCCCCAGCATTTT.

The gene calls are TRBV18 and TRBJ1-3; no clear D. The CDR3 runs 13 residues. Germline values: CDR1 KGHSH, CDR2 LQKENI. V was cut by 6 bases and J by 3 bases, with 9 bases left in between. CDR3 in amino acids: CASSAQVGNTIYF. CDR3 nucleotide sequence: TGTGCCAGCTCCGCCCAGGTTGGAAACACCATATATTTT.

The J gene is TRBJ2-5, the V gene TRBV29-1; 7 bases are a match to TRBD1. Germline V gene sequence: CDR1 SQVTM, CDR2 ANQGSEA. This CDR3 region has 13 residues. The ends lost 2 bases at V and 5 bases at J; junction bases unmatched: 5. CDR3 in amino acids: CSVERDRQETQYF. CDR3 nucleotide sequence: TGCAGCGTTGAAAGGGACAGACAGGAGACCCAGTACTTC.

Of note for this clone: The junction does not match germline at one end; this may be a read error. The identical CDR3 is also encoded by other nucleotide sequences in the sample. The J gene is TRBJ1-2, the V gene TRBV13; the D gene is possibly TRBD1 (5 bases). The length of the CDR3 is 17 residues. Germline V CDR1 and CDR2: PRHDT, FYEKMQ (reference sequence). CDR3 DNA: TGTGCCAGCAGCTTCAAGAGGAGGGGAGAAGATAACTACGGCTACACCTTC. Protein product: CASSFKRRGEDNYGYTF.

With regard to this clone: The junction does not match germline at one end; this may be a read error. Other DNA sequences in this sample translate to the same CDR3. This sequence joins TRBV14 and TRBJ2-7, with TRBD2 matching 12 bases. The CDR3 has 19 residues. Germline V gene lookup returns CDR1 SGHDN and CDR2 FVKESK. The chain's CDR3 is CASSQDPRLAGVGNDEQYF. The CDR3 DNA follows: TGTGCCAGCAGCCAAGATCCCAGACTAGCGGGGGTCGGCAACGACGAGCAGTACTTT.

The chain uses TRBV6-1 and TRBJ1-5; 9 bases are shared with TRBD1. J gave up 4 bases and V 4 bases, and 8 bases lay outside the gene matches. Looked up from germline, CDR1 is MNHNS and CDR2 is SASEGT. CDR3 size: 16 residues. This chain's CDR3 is CASSAEQGARNQPQHF. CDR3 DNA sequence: TGTGCCAGCAGTGCCGAACAGGGGGCTCGGAATCAGCCCCAGCATTTT.

This CDR3 is CAWNRGGSADTQYF. DNA of the CDR3: TGTGCCTGGAACAGGGGTGGTAGTGCAGATACGCAGTATTTT. V and J are TRBV30 and TRBJ2-3, with TRBD1 matching 7 bases. After removal of 4 bases from V and 4 bases from J, the junction contained 8 bases not matched to a gene. The CDR3 has 14 residues. Germline CDR1 and CDR2: GTSNPN and SVGIG (reference sequence).

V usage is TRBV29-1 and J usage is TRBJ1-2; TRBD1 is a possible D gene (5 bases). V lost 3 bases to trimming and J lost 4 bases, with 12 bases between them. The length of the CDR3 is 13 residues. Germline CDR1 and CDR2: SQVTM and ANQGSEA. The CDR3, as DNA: TGCAGCGTTGAGTCAGGGCCATTCTATGGCTACACCTTC. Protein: CSVESGPFYGYTF.

The CDR3 DNA reads TGTGCCAGTAGTATTGCCGGAGGAGGCGAAAAACTGTTTTTT. Translating it yields CASSIAGGGEKLFF. V gene TRBV19 combines with J gene TRBJ1-4; no clear D. The V and J ends lost 3 bases and 8 bases respectively, with 13 bases between them. Germline lookup yields CDR1 LNHDA and CDR2 SQIVND (reference sequence). CDR3 length equals 14 residues. Full variable domain (remainder filled in from reference TRBV19 and TRBJ1-4): DGGITQSPKYLFRKEGQNVTLSCEQNLNHDAMYWYRQDPGQGLRLIYYSQIVNDFQKGDIAEGYSVSREKKESFPLTVTSAQKNPTAFYLCASSIAGGGEKLFFGSGTQLSVL.

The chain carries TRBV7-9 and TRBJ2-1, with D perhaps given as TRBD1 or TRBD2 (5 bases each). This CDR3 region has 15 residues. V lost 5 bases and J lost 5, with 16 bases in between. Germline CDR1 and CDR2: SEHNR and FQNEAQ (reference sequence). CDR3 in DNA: TGTGCCAGCAGCCTAGACAGCGGAGAGAACAATGAGCAGTTCTTC. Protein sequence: CASSLDSGENNEQFF.

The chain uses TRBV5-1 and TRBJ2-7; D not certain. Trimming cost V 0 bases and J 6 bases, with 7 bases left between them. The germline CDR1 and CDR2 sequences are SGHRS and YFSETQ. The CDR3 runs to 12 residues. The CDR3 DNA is TGCGCCAGCAGCTTGGTAATTGGCGAGCAGTACTTC. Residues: CASSLVIGEQYF.